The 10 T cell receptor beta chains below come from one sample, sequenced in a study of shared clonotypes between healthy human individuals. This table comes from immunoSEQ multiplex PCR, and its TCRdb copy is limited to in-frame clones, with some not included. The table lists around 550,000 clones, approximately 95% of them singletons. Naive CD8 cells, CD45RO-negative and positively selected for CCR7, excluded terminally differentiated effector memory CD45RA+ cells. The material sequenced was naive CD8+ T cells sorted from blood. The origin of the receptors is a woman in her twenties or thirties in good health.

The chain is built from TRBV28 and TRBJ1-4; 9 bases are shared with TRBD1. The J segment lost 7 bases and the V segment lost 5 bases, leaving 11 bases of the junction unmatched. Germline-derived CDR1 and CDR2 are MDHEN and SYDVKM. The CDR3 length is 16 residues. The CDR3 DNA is TGTGCCAGCAGTAAACGACCCGGGACAGGGAGTGAAAAACTGTTTTTT. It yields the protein CASSKRPGTGSEKLFF.

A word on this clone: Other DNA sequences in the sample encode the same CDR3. The CDR3 protein is CASSPSGNEQFF. For the CDR3, the DNA is TGTGCCAGCAGCCCATCAGGTAATGAGCAGTTCTTC. The chain couples TRBV5-4 to TRBJ2-1, with unresolved D. Trimming cost V 4 bases and J 7 bases, with 9 bases left between them. The V gene's germline CDR1 is SGHNT and CDR2 YYREEE (reference sequence). This CDR3 has 12 amino acids. Full variable domain (missing parts from reference TRBV5-4 and TRBJ2-1): ETGVTQSPTHLIKTRGQQVTLRCSSQSGHNTVSWYQQALGQGPQFIFQYYREEENGRGNFPPRFSGLQFPNYSSELNVNALELDDSALYLCASSPSGNEQFFGPGTRLTVL.

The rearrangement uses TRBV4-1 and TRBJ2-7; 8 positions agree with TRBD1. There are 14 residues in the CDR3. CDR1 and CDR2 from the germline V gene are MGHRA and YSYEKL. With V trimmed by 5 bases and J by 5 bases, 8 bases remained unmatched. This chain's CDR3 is CASSSRTGYNEQYF. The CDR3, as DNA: TGCGCCAGCAGCTCCCGGACAGGGTACAACGAGCAGTACTTC.

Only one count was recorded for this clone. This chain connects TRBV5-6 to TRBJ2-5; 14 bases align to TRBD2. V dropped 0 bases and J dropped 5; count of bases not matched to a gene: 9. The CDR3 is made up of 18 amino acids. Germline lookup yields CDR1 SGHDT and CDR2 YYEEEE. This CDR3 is CASSLGLAGGRGLETQYF. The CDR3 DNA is TGTGCCAGCAGCTTGGGACTAGCGGGAGGGCGGGGTTTGGAGACCCAGTACTTC.

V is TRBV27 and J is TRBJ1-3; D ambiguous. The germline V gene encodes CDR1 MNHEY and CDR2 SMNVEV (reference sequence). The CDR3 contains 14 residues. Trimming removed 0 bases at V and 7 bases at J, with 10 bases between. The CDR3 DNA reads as TGTGCCAGCAGTTTATCCATGCGCGGTAACACCATATATTTT. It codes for CASSLSMRGNTIYF.

In DNA, the CDR3 is TGTGCCAGCACCGACTCAACGGGACTCAATGAGCAGTTCTTC. It specifies CASTDSTGLNEQFF. V and J are TRBV6-5 and TRBJ2-1, with D perhaps matching TRBD2 (6 bases). The CDR3 totals 14 residues. V lost 7 bases, J lost 6 bases, and 16 bases lay in between. In germline, CDR1 is MNHEY, CDR2 SVGAGI.

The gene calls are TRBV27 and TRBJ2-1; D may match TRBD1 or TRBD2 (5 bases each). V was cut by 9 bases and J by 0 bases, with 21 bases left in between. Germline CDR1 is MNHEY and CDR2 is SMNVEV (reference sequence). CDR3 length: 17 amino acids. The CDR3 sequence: CASIPRRGESSYNEQFF. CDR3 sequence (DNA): TGTGCCAGTATACCCCGAAGAGGGGAAAGCTCCTACAATGAGCAGTTCTTC.

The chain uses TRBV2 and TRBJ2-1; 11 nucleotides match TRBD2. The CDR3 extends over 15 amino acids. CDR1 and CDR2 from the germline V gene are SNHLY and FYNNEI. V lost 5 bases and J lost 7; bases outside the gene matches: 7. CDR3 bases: TGTGCCAGCAGTCTTAGCGGGAGGGAGGGGAATGAGCAGTTCTTC. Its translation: CASSLSGREGNEQFF.

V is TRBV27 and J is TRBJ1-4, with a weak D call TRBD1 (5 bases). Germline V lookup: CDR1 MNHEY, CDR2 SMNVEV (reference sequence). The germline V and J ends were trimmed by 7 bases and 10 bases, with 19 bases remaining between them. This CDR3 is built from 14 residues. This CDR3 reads CASTNRTELGKLFF. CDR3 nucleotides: TGTGCCAGCACGAACAGGACGGAGCTTGGAAAACTGTTTTTT. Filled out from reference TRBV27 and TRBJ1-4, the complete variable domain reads EAQVTQNPRYLITVTGKKLTVTCSQNMNHEYMSWYRQDPGLGLRQIYYSMNVEVTDKGDVPEGYKVSRKEKRNFPLILESPSPNQTSLYFCASTNRTELGKLFFGSGTQLSVL.

CDR3 residues: CASFDPPGGGDEKLFF. The CDR3 coding sequence is TGCGCCAGCTTCGACCCCCCGGGAGGAGGGGATGAAAAACTGTTTTTT. The V call is TRBV10-2, the J call TRBJ1-4; possible D gene TRBD1, 5 bases. The length of the CDR3 is 16 residues. V was shortened by 8 bases and J by 6 bases, with 22 bases between the two germline ends. CDR1 and CDR2 (germline): WSHSY, SAAADI.